This T cell receptor (beta chain) originates from a study of cytomegalovirus exposure and HLA in healthy donors. Trimming took 3 bases from V and 3 from J, leaving 6 bases between them. The CDR3 has 12 amino acids. Germline V gives CDR1 MNHEY, CDR2 SMNVEV (reference sequence). Researchers ran the PCR with 60 Vbeta and 13 Jbeta primers. Some clones are missing from TCRdb's copy, which holds only in-frame ones; the method was immunoSEQ multiplex PCR. The table shows about 76,000 clones, with more than 75% occurring only once. This clonotype originated in a male donor in good health and CMV-seropositive. Sequenced sample: PBMCs. This chain uses TRBV27 with TRBJ2-7; D is undetermined. CDR3 in amino acids: CASSFSGYEQYF. The CDR3 DNA reads as TGTGCCAGCAGTTTTTCGGGCTACGAGCAGTACTTC.